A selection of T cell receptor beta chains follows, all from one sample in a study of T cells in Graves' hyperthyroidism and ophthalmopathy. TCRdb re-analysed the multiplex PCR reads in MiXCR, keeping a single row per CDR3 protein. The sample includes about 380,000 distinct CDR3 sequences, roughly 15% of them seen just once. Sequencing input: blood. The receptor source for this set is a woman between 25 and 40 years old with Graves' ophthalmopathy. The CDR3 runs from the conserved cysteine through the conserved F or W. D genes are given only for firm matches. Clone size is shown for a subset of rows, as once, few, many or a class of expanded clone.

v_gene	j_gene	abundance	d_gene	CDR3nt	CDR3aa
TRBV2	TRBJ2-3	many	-	TGTGCCAGCAGTGATGGGGGAGTTGGTACAGATACGCAGTATTTT	CASSDGGVGTDTQYF
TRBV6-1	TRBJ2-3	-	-	TGTGCCAGCAGTGAAGGGGGAGCACGGGCAGATACGCAGTATTTT	CASSEGGARADTQYF
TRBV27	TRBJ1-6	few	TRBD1	TGTGCCAGCAGTCCTAAAACCGGGACAGGGGGGTCACCCCTCCACTTT	CASSPKTGTGGSPLHF
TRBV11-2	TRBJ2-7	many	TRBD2	TGTGCCAGCAGCTTTGGCGGGGGGGGGGAGCAGTACTTC	CASSFGGGGEQYF
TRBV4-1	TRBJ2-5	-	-	TGCGCCAGCAGCCAAGTACGTACCCGACTACTACCCGGGGAGACCCAGTACTTC	CASSQVRTRLLPGETQYF
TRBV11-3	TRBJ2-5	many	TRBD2	TGTGCCAGCATCCATTCCGCCAGCGGGGGTGAGACCCAGTACTTC	CASIHSASGGETQYF
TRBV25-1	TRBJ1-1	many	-	TGTGCCAGCAGATTGGGACTTTTTGCTTTCTTT	CASRLGLFAFF
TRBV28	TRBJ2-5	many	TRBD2	TGTGCCAGCAGTTTATTTATCGGGGGGTCGATGGAGACCCAGTACTTC	CASSLFIGGSMETQYF
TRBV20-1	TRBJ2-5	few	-	TGCAGTGCTAGTGCCCCCTACCAAGAGACCCAGTACTTC	CSASAPYQETQYF
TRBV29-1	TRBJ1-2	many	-	TGCAGCGTTGAGGGTGGCTATGGCTACACCTTC	CSVEGGYGYTF
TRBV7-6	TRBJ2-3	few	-	TGTGCCAGCAGCTTAAGGACCCTTAGTACAGATACGCAGTATTTT	CASSLRTLSTDTQYF
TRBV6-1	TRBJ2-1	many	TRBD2	TGTGCCAGCAGTTATTTAGCGGGGGGGGCCAATGAGCAGTTCTTC	CASSYLAGGANEQFF
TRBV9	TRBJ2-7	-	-	TGTGCCAGCAGCGTTAGCGGAGACTACGAGCAGTACTTC	CASSVSGDYEQYF
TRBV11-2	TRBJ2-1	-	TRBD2	TGTGCCAGCAGCTTAGTACTAGCGGGGGGGCTATCCTACAATGAGCAGTTCTTC	CASSLVLAGGLSYNEQFF
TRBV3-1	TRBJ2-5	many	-	TGTGCCAGCAGCCAAGAATTGGTTTTGCAGGAGACCCAGTACTTC	CASSQELVLQETQYF
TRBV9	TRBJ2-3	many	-	TGTGCCAGCAGCCCCCTGAGCCTACGGAGTACGCAGTATTTT	CASSPLSLRSTQYF
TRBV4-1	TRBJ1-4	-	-	TGCGCCAGCAGCGGGGGGGTCGGAACTAATGAAAAACTGTTTTTT	CASSGGVGTNEKLFF
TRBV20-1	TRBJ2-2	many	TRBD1	TGCAGTGCTAGAACGGGGACAGGGGGGGAGCTGTTTTTT	CSARTGTGGELFF
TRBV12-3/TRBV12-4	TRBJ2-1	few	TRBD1	TGTGCCAGCAGTAGGCTGACGGACAGGGGGCTCAATGAGCAGTTCTTC	CASSRLTDRGLNEQFF
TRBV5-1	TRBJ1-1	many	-	TGCGCCAGCGAGAGCTCCCCTAACACTGAAGCTTTCTTT	CASESSPNTEAFF
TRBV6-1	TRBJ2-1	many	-	TGTGCCAGCACCGAAGGGGTCCGGGGATACAATGAGCAGTTCTTC	CASTEGVRGYNEQFF
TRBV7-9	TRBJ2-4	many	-	TGTGCCAGCAGCTTCGCGGTGGCAGTTTACGCCATTCAGTACTTC	CASSFAVAVYAIQYF
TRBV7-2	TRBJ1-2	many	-	TGTGCCAGCAGTCCGAAGACTTACGACTATGGCTACACCTTC	CASSPKTYDYGYTF
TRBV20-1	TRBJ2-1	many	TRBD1	TGCAGTGCCCTCCGGGACAGGGCCAATGAGCAGTTCTTC	CSALRDRANEQFF
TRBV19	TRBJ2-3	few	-	TGTGCCAGTAGTACCCCGGTCGGGGACGGGACCACAGATACGCAGTATTTT	CASSTPVGDGTTDTQYF
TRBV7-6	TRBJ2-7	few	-	TGTGCCAGCAGCTTATTAGACACCCACGAGCAGTACTTC	CASSLLDTHEQYF
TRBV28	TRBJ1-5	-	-	TGTGCCAGCAGTTTGGCTTCGGGAGGTAGCAATCAGCCCCAGCATTTT	CASSLASGGSNQPQHF
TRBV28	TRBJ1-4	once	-	TGTGCCACCACAGGGTTACAGGCAACTAATGAAAAACTGTTTTTT	CATTGLQATNEKLFF
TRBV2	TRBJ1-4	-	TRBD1	TGTGCCAGCAGACAGGGGCAGACTAATGAAAAACTGTTTTTT	CASRQGQTNEKLFF
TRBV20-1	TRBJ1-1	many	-	TGCAGTGCTAGAGATGTAAAGGGGCTGAACACTGAAGCTTTCTTT	CSARDVKGLNTEAFF
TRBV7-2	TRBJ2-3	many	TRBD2	TGTGCCAGCAGCAAGGGACTAGCGGGGGGAGGAGATACGCAGTATTTT	CASSKGLAGGGDTQYF
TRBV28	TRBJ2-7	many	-	TGTGCCAGCAGTTCTACCTTAGACAGCTACGAGCAGTACTTC	CASSSTLDSYEQYF
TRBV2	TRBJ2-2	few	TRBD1	TGTGCCAGCAGTGGGGCAGGGGGCGGGGAGCTGTTTTTT	CASSGAGGGELFF
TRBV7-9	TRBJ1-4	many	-	TGTGCCAGCAGCCCCCTCCACCACCTCACTAATGAAAAACTGTTTTTT	CASSPLHHLTNEKLFF
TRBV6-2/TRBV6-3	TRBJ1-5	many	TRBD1	TGTGCCAGCAGACGGACAGGGACGCTGCAGCCCCAGCATTTT	CASRRTGTLQPQHF
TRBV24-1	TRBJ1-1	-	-	TGTGCCACCAGTGATTTGAACACTGAAGCTTTCTTT	CATSDLNTEAFF
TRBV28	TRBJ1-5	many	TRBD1	TGTGCCAGCAGTCCTCGACAGGGAGTCCAGCCCCAGCATTTT	CASSPRQGVQPQHF